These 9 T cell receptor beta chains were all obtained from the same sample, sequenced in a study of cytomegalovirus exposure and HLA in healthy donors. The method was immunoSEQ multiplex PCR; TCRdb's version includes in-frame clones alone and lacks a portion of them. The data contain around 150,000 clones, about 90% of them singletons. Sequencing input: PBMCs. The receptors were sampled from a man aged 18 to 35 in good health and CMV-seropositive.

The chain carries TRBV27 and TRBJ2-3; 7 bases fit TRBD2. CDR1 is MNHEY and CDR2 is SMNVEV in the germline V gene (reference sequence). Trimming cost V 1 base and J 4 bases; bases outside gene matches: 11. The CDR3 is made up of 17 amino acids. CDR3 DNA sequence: TGTGCCAGCAGTTTATACCGCGGGGGTGGTTGGGCAGATACGCAGTATTTT. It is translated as CASSLYRGGGWADTQYF.

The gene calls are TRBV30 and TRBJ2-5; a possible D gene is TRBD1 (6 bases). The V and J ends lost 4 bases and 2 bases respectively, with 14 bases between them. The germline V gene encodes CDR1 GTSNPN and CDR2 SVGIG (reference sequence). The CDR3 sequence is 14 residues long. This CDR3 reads CAWNYGGRQETQYF. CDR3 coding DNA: TGTGCCTGGAATTATGGGGGCCGACAAGAGACCCAGTACTTC.

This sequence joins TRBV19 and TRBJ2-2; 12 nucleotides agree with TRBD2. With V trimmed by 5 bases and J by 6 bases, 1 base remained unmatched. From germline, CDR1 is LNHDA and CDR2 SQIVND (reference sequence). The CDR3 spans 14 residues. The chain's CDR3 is CASSLAGGPGELFF. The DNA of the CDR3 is TGTGCCAGTAGTCTAGCGGGAGGGCCCGGGGAGCTGTTTTTT.

The DNA of the CDR3 is TGTGCCAGCAGTTCCCTCGGCGGCTTCGTTAACTATGGCTACACCTTC. Translating it yields CASSSLGGFVNYGYTF. V and J are TRBV27 and TRBJ1-2; D is uncertain. The V gene's germline CDR1 is MNHEY and CDR2 SMNVEV (reference sequence). This CDR3 has 16 residues. V lost 4 bases and J 1 base, leaving 16 bases between the germline ends.

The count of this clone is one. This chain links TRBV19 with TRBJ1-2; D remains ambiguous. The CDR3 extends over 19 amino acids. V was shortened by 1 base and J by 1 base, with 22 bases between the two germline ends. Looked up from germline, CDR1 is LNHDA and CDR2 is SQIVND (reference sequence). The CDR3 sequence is CASSIAGSLGLGFNYGYTF. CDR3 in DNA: TGTGCCAGTAGTATAGCTGGGTCCCTAGGTCTCGGATTTAACTATGGCTACACCTTC.

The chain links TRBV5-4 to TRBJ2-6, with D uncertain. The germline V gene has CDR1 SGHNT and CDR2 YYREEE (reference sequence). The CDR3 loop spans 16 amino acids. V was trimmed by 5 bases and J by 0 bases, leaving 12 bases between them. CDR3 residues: CASSRDPLSGANVLTF. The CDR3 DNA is TGTGCCAGCAGTCGAGATCCCCTCTCTGGGGCCAACGTCCTGACTTTC.

CDR3 sequence reads: CASSWDRGNYGYTF. CDR3 bases: TGTGCCAGCTCATGGGACAGGGGGAACTATGGCTACACCTTC. V gene TRBV18 combines with J gene TRBJ1-2; 11 bases agree with TRBD1. The CDR3 is 14 residues long. V was clipped by 5 bases and J by 2 bases; unmatched bases: 1. Germline loops: CDR1 KGHSH, CDR2 LQKENI.

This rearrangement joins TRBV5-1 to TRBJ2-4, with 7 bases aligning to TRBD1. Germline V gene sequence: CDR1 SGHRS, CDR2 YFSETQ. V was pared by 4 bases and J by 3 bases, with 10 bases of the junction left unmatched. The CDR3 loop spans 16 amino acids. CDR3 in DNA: TGCGCCAGCAGCCTCTTCCGACAGGGCGGCAAAAACATTCAGTACTTC. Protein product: CASSLFRQGGKNIQYF.

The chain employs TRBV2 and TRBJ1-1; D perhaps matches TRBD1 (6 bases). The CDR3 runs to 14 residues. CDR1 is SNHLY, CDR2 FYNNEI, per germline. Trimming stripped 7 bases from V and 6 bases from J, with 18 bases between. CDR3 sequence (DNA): TGTGCCAGCACTCAGGCCACAGGGATCGCTGAAGCTTTCTTT. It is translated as CASTQATGIAEAFF.